This TCR beta chain was captured by sequencing in a study of tumor-infiltrating lymphocytes in oesophageal squamous cell carcinoma. The CDR3 length is 16 residues. CDR1 SGHTS and CDR2 YDEGEE come from the germline V gene. One entry per CDR3 protein results from TCRdb running MiXCR on the reads. The data hold 11,000 or so distinct CDR3 sequences, with roughly 58% observed a single time. With regard to this clonotype: Germline and junction disagree at one end, which may indicate a read error.

The TCR comes from a female donor with esophageal squamous cell carcinoma. The rearrangement uses TRBV5-8 and TRBJ2-5; 12 nucleotides match TRBD1. The last part of the DNA fits TRBJ2-3 better; the J call may be wrong. The sample was blood. The CDR3 loop is CASSLGTGGNTDTQYF. The CDR3 nucleotides read TGTGCTAGCAGCTTGGGGACAGGGGGCAACACAGATACGCAGTATTTT.